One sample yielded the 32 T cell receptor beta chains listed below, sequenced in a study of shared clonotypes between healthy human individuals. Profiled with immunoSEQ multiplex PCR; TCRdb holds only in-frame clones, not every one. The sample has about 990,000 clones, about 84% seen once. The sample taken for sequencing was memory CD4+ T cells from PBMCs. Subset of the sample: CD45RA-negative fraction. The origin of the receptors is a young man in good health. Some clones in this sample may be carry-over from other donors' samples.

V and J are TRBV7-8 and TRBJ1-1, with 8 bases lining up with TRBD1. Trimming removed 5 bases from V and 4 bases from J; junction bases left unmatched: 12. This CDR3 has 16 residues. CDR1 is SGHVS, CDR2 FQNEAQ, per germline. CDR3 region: CASSPSTGAGITEAFF. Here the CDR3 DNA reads TGTGCCAGCAGCCCCTCGACAGGGGCGGGGATCACTGAAGCTTTCTTT.

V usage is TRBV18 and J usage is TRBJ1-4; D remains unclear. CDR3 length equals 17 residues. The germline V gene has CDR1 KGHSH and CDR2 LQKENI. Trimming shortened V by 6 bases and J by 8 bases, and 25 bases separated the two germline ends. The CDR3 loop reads CASSLSGSGAFGEKLFF. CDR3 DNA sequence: TGTGCCAGCTCTCTATCTGGCTCGGGAGCGTTTGGGGAAAAACTGTTTTTT.

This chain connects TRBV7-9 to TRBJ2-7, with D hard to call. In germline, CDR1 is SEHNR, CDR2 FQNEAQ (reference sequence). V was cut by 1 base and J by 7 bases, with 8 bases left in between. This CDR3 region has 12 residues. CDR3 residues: CASSLEVGEQYF. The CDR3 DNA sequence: TGTGCCAGCAGCTTAGAAGTGGGAGAGCAGTACTTC.

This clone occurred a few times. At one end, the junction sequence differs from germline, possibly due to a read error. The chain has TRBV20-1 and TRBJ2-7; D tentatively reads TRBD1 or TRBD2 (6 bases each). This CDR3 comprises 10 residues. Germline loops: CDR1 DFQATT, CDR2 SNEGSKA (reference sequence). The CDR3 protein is CSASRSGALF. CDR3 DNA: TGCAGTGCTAGCCGTTCGGGGGCCCTATTC.

CDR3 residues: CASRITGGAGNTIYF. In nucleotides, the CDR3 is TGTGCCAGCAGGATTACAGGGGGCGCTGGAAACACCATATATTTT. The chain couples TRBV27 to TRBJ1-3, with TRBD1 matching over 9 bases. This CDR3 contains 15 residues. J was trimmed by 2 bases and V by 6 bases; bases with no gene match: 5. Germline CDR1 MNHEY, CDR2 SMNVEV (reference sequence).

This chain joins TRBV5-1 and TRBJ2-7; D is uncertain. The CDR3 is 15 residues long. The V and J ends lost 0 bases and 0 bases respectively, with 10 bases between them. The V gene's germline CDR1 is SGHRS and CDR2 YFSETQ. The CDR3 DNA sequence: TGCGCCAGCAGCTTGGCGGCAACCCGCTCCTACGAGCAGTACTTC. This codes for CASSLAATRSYEQYF.

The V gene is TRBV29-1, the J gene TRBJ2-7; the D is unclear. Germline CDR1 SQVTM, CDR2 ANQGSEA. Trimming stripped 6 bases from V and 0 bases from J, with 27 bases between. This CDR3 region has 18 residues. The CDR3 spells CSVILTRGSRQYSYEQYF. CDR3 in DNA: TGCAGCGTCATCCTGACTCGAGGCTCCAGGCAATACTCCTACGAGCAGTACTTC.

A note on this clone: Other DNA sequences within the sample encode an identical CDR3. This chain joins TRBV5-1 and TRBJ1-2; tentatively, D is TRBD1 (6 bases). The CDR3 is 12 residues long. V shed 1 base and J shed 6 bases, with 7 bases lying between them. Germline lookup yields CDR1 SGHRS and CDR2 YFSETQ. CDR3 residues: CASSLSGDGYTF. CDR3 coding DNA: TGCGCCAGCAGCTTGTCAGGGGATGGCTACACCTTC.

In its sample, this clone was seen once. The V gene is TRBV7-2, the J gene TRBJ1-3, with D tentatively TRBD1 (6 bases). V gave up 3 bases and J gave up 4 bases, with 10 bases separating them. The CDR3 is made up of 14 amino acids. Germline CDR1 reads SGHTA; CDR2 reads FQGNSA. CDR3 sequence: CASSLRTEGNTIYF. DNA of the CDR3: TGTGCCAGCAGCTTGAGGACAGAAGGAAACACCATATATTTT.

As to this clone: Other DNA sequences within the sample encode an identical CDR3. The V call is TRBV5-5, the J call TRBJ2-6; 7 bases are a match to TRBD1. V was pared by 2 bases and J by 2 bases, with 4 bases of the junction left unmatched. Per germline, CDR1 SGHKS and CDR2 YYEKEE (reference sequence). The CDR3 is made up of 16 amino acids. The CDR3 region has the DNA TGTGCCAGCAGCTTAACAACAGGGGCTGGGGCCAACGTCCTGACTTTC. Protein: CASSLTTGAGANVLTF.

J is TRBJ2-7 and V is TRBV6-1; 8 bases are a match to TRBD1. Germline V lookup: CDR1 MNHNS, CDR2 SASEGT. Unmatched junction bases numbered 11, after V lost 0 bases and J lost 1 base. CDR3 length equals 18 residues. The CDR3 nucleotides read TGTGCCAGCAGTGAAGCGGGGGTTCACGGGACAGGTTCCTACGAGCAGTACTTC. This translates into CASSEAGVHGTGSYEQYF.

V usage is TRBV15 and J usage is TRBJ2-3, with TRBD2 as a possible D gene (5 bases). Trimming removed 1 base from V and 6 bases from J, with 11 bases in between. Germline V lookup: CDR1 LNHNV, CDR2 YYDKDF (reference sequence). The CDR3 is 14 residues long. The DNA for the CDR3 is TGTGCCACCAGCAGAGCTACGGGGAAGGATACGCAGTATTTT. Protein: CATSRATGKDTQYF. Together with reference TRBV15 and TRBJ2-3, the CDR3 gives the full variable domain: DAMVIQNPRYQVTQFGKPVTLSCSQTLNHNVMYWYQQKSSQAPKLLFHYYDKDFNNEADTPDNFQSRRPNTSFCFLDIRSPGLGDTAMYLCATSRATGKDTQYFGPGTRLTVL.

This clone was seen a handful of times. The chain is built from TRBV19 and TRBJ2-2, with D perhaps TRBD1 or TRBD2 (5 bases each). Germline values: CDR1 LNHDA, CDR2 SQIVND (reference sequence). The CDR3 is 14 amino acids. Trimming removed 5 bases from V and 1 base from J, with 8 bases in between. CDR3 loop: CASSWDGNTGELFF. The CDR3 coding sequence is TGTGCCAGTAGTTGGGACGGGAACACCGGGGAGCTGTTTTTT.

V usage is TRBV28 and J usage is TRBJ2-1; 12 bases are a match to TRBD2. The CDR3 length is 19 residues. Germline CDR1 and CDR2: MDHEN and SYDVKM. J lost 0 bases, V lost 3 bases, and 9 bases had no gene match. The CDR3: CASSLGLAGFSSSYNEQFF. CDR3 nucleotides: TGTGCCAGCAGTTTGGGACTAGCGGGTTTTTCGAGCTCCTACAATGAGCAGTTCTTC.

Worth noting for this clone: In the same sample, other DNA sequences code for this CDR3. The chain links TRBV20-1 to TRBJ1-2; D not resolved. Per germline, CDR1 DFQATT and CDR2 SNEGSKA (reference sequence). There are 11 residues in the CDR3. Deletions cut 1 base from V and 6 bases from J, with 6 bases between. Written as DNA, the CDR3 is TGCAGTGCTAGAGTCCAGGATGGCTACACCTTC. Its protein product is CSARVQDGYTF.

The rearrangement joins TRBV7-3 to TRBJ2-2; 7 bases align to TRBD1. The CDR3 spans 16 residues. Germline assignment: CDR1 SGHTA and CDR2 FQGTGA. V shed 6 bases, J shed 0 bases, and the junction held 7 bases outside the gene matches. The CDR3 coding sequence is TGTGCCAGCAGTAATACAGGGGTCCCGAACACCGGGGAGCTGTTTTTT. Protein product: CASSNTGVPNTGELFF.

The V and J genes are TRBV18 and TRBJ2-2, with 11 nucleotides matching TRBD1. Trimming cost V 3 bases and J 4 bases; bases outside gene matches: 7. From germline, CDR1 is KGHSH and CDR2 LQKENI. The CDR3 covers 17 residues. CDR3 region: CASSPLGDRGSTGELFF. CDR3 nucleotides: TGTGCCAGCTCACCTCTTGGGGACAGGGGGAGCACCGGGGAGCTGTTTTTT.

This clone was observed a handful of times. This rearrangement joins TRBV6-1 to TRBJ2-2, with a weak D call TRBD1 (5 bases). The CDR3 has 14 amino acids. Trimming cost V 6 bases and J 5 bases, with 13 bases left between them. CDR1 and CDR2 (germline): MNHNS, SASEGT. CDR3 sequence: CASRWGPATGELFF. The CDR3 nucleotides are TGTGCCAGCAGGTGGGGCCCCGCAACCGGGGAGCTGTTTTTT.

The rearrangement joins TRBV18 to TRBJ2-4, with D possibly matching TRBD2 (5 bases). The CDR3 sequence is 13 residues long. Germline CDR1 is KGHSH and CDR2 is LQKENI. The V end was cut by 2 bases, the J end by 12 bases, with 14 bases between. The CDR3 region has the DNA TGTGCCAGCTCACCAAGCGGAGATCTCCCTCAGTACTTC. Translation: CASSPSGDLPQYF.

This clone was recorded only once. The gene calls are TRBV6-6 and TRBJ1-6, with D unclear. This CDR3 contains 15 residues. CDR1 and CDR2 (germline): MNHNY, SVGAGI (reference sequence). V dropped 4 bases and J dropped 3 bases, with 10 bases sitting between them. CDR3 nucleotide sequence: TGTGCCAGCAGTTCGGTTGGGAGCTATAATTCACCCCTCCACTTT. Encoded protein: CASSSVGSYNSPLHF.

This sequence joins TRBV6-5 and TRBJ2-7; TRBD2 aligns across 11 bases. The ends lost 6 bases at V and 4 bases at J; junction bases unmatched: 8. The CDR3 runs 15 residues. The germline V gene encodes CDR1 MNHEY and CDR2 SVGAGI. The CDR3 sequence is CASRRGTSGSYEQYF. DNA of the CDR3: TGTGCCAGCAGGCGCGGGACTAGCGGATCTTACGAGCAGTACTTC.

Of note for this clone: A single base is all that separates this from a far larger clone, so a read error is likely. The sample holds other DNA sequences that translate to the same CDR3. CDR3 sequence reads: CASSFVYGGEKEKLFF. The CDR3 DNA reads as TGTGCCAGCAGTTTCGTATATGGGGGGGAGAAGGAAAAACTGTTTTTT. The chain links TRBV28 to TRBJ1-4; weak D call: TRBD1 (5 bases). Trimming cost V 3 bases and J 8 bases, with 19 bases left between them. The CDR3 contains 16 residues. CDR1 MDHEN and CDR2 SYDVKM come from the germline V gene.

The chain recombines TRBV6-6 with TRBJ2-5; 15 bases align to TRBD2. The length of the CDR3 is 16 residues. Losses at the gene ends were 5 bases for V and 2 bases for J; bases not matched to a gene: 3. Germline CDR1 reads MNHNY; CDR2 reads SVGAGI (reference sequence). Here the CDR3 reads CASSTGLAGGQETQYF. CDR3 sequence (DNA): TGTGCCAGCAGTACCGGACTAGCGGGAGGGCAAGAGACCCAGTACTTC.

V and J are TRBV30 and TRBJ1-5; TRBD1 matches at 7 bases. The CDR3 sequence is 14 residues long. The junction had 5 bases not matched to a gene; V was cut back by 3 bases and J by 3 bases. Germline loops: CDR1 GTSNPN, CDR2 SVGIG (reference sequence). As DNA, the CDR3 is TGTGCCTGGAGGGGGGACAGTCTCAATCAGCCCCAGCATTTT. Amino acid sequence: CAWRGDSLNQPQHF.

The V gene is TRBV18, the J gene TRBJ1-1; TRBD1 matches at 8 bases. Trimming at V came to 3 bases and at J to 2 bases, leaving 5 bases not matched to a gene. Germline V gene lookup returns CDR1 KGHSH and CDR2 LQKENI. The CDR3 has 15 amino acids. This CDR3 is CASSPQGQDNTEAFF. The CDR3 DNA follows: TGTGCCAGCTCACCTCAGGGACAGGACAACACTGAAGCTTTCTTT. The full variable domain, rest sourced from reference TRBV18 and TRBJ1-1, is NAGVMQNPRHLVRRRGQEARLRCSPMKGHSHVYWYRQLPEEGLKFMVYLQKENIIDESGMPKERFSAEFPKEGPSILRIQQVVRGDSAAYFCASSPQGQDNTEAFFGQGTRLTVV.

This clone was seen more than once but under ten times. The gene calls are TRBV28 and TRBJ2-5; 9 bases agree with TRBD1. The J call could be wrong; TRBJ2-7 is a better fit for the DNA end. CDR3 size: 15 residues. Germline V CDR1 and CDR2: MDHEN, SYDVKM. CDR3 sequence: CASSPPGQGYYEQYF. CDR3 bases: TGTGCCAGCAGTCCTCCGGGACAGGGCTACTACGAGCAGTACTTC.

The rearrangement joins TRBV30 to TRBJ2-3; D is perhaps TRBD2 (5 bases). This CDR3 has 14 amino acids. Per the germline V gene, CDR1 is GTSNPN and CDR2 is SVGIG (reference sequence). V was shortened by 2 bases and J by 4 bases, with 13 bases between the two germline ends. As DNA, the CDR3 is TGTGCCTGGAGTCGGGGTAGCGTGCCAGATACGCAGTATTTT. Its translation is CAWSRGSVPDTQYF.

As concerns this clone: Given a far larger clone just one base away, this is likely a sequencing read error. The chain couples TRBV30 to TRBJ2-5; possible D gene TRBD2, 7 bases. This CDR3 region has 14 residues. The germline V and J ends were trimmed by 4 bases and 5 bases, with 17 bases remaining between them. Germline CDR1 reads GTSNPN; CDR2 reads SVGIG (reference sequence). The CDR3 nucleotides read TGTGCCTGGAAACGTTTGGGGGGGGCGGAGACCCAGTACTTC. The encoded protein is CAWKRLGGAETQYF.

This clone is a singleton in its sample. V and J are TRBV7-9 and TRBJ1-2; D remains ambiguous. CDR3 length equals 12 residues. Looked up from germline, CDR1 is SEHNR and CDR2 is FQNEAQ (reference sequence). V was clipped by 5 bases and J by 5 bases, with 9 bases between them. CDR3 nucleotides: TGTGCCAGCAGCCTGCCTCCTTATGGCTACACCTTC. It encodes CASSLPPYGYTF. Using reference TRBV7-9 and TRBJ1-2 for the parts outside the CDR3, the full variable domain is DTGVSQNPRHKITKRGQNVTFRCDPISEHNRLYWYRQTLGQGPEFLTYFQNEAQLEKSRLLSDRFSAERPKGSFSTLEIQRTEQGDSAMYLCASSLPPYGYTFGSGTRLTVV.

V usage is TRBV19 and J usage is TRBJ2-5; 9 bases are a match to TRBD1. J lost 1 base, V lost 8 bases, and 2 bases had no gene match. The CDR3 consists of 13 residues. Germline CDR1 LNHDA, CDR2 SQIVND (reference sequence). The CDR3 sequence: CASGDRAQETQYF. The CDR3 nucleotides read TGTGCCAGTGGGGACAGGGCCCAAGAGACCCAGTACTTC.

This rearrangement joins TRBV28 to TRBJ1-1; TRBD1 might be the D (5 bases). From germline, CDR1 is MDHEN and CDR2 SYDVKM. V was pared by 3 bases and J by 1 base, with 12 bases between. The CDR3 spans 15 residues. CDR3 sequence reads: CASSFFGGQNTEAFF. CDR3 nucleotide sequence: TGTGCCAGCAGTTTTTTTGGAGGACAGAACACTGAAGCTTTCTTT.

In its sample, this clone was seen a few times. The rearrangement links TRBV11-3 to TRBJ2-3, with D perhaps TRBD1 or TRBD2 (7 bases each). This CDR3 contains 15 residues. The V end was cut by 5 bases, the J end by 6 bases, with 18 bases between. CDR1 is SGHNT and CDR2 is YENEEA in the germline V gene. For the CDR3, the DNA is TGTGCCAGCAGCAAGACCAGACAGGGAGGGGATACGCAGTATTTT. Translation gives CASSKTRQGGDTQYF.